This T cell receptor (beta chain) was captured by sequencing in a study of blood T cell repertoires in COVID-19. On the study more broadly: Some COVID-19 samples were acute and others convalescent; all came from the United States, Italy and Spain. Sample material is recorded as cDNA or gDNA derived from T cells, B-cell-depleted T cells, or PBMCs.

The V and J ends lost 5 bases and 7 bases, in that order; junction bases with no gene match: 10. From germline, CDR1 is SGHAT and CDR2 FQNNGV. The CDR3 contains 15 residues. In the authors' workflow: Estimation of nucleated cell counts was performed using reference gene primer amplification. TCRdb keeps only in-frame clones here, not all; method: immunoSEQ multiplex PCR. The D gene and trimming were derived from the DNA, and the V and J assignments and clone size from that table. Of some 80,000 clones in the sample, about 76% are singletons; the top ten hold 15% to 20%. The TCR sequence derives from an elderly woman with active or convalescent COVID-19. Sequencing was performed on peripheral blood. The V call is TRBV11-2, the J call TRBJ2-1; 8 nucleotides match TRBD2. In nucleotides, the CDR3 is TGTGCCAGCAGCCTGGACCGGGGGGGCCGGAATGAGCAGTTCTTC. It specifies CASSLDRGGRNEQFF.